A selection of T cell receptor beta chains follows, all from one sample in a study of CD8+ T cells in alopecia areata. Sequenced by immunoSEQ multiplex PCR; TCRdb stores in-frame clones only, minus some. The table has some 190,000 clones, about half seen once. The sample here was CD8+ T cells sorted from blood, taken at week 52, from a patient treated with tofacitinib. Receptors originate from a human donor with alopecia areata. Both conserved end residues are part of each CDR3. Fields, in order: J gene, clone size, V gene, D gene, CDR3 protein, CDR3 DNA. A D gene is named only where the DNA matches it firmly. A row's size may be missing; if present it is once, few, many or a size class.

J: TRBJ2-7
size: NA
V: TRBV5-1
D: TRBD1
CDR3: CASSHRGYEQYF
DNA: TGCGCCAGCAGCCACAGGGGCTACGAGCAGTACTTC

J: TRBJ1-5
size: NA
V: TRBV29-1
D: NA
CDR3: CSVRTDGGGQPQHF
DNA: TGCAGCGTTCGAACGGATGGAGGAGGACAGCCCCAGCATTTT

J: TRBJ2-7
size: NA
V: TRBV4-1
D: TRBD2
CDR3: CASSPGRGQAYEQYF
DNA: TGCGCCAGCAGCCCCGGGAGGGGTCAAGCCTACGAGCAGTACTTC

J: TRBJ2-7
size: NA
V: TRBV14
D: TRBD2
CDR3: CASSQRGEEYGEQYF
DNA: TGTGCCAGCAGCCAACGGGGGGAGGAGTATGGCGAGCAGTACTTC

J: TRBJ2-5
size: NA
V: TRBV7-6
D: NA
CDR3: CASSLLPGEETQYF
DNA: TGTGCCAGCAGCTTACTCCCAGGGGAAGAGACCCAGTACTTC

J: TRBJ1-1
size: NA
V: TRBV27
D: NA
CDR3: CASTTGGEAFF
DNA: TGTGCCAGCACCACCGGGGGAGAAGCTTTCTTT

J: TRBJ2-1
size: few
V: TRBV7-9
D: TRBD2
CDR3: CASSSSGGTYNEQFF
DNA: TGTGCCAGCAGCTCTAGCGGGGGCACCTACAATGAGCAGTTCTTC

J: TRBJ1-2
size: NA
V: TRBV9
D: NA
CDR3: CASSTGIVPYGYTF
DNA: TGTGCCAGCAGCACAGGGATTGTCCCCTATGGCTACACCTTC

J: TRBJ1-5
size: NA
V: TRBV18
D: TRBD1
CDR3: CASSPPGVGGYQPQHF
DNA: TGTGCCAGCTCACCACCGGGAGTAGGGGGCTACCAGCCCCAGCATTTT

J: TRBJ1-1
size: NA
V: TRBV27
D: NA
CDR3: CASSLGSEGYTEAFF
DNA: TGTGCCAGCAGTTTAGGGTCTGAGGGGTACACTGAAGCTTTCTTT

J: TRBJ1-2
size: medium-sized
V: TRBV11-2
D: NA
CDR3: CASSLAGVQANYGYTF
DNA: TGTGCCAGCAGCTTAGCGGGGGTCCAGGCTAACTATGGCTACACCTTC

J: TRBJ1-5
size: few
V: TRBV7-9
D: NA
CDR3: CASSLGGGPQHF
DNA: TGTGCCAGCAGCTTAGGTGGCGGGCCCCAGCATTTT

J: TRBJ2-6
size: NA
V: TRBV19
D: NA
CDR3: CASSISKGSLGSGANVLTF
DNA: TGTGCCAGTAGTATTAGTAAGGGGTCTCTAGGCTCTGGGGCCAACGTCCTGACTTTC

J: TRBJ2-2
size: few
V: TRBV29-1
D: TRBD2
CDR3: CSVESGGGRTGELFF
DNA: TGCAGCGTTGAAAGTGGCGGGGGAAGAACCGGGGAGCTGTTTTTT

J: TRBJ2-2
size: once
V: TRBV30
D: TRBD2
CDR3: CAWSVLAVTGELFF
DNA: TGTGCCTGGAGTGTCCTAGCGGTTACCGGGGAGCTGTTTTTT

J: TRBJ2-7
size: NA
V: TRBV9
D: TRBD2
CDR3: CASSVEAGGAEQYF
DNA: TGTGCCAGCAGCGTAGAAGCGGGGGGAGCCGAGCAGTACTTC

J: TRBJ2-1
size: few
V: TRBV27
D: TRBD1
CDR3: CASSLDTGTATYNEQFF
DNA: TGTGCCAGCAGTTTAGACACCGGGACAGCTACCTACAATGAGCAGTTCTTC

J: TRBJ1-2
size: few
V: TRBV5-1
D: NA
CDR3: CASSFSGVGYTF
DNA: TGCGCCAGCAGCTTCTCAGGGGTTGGCTACACCTTC

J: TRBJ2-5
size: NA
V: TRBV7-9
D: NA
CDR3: CASSDPHGETETQYF
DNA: TGTGCCAGCAGCGACCCCCACGGTGAAACAGAGACCCAGTACTTC

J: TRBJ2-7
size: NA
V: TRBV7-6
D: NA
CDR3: CASSLGARYEQYF
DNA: TGTGCCAGCAGCTTAGGGGCGCGGTACGAGCAGTACTTC

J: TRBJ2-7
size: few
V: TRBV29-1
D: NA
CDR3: CSVETLSYEQYF
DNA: TGCAGCGTTGAAACTCTTTCCTACGAGCAGTACTTC

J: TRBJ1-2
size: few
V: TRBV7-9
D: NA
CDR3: CASSLNAGQAAWGYTF
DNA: TGTGCCAGCAGCTTAAATGCCGGGCAGGCGGCGTGGGGCTACACCTTC

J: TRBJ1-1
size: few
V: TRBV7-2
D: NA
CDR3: CASSLPGTASPNTEAFF
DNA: TGTGCCAGCAGTTTACCCGGGACTGCGAGCCCTAACACTGAAGCTTTCTTT

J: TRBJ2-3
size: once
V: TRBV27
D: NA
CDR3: CASSQQGWRDTQYF
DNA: TGTGCCAGCAGTCAGCAGGGATGGAGGGATACGCAGTATTTT

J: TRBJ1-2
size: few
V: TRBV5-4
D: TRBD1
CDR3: CASIQSRDSSGYTF
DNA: TGTGCCAGCATCCAGTCCCGGGACAGTAGCGGCTACACCTTC

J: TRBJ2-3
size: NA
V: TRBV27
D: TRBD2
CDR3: CASSYSGGALDTQYF
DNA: TGTGCCAGCAGTTACAGCGGGGGGGCATTGGATACGCAGTATTTT

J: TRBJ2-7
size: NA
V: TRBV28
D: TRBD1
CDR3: CASSFGTASYEQYF
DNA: TGTGCCAGCAGTTTCGGGACAGCCTCCTACGAGCAGTACTTC

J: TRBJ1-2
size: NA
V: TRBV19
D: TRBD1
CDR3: CASFTGDGYTF
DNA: TGTGCCAGTTTCACAGGGGATGGCTACACCTTC

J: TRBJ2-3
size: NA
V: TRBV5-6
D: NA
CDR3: CASSLNRATDTQYF
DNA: TGTGCCAGCAGCTTGAACAGGGCCACAGATACGCAGTATTTT

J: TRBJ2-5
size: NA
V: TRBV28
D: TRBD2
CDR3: CASSSGGAQETQYF
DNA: TGTGCCAGCAGTAGCGGGGGTGCTCAAGAGACCCAGTACTTC

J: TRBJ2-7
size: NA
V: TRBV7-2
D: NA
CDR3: CASSSGGGASYEQYF
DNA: TGTGCCAGCAGCTCTGGAGGGGGGGCCTCCTACGAGCAGTACTTC

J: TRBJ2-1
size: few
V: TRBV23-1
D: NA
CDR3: CASSQSLRWYNEQFF
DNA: TGCGCCAGCAGTCAGAGCCTTCGGTGGTACAATGAGCAGTTCTTC

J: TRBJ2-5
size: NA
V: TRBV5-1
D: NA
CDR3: CASSSGAKETQYF
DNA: TGCGCCAGCAGCTCCGGAGCGAAGGAGACCCAGTACTTC

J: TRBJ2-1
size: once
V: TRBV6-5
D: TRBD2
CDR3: CASSRAGSSYNEQFF
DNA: TGTGCCAGCAGTCGAGCGGGGAGCTCCTACAATGAGCAGTTCTTC

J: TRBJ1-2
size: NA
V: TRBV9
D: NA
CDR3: CASSVASYGYTF
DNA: TGTGCCAGCAGCGTAGCGAGCTATGGCTACACCTTC

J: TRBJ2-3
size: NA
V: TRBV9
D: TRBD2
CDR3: CASSARGDYTDTQYF
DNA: TGTGCCAGCAGCGCGCGGGGGGATTACACAGATACGCAGTATTTT

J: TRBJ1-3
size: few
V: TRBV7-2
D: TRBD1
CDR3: CASSIQGSGNTIYF
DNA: TGTGCCAGCAGCATACAGGGGTCTGGAAACACCATATATTTT

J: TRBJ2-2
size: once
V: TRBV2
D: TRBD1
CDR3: CASSELVGTDNTGELFF
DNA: TGTGCCAGCAGTGAATTGGTTGGGACAGATAACACCGGGGAGCTGTTTTTT

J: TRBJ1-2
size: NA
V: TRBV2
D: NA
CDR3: CASSDAPFYGYTF
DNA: TGTGCCAGCAGTGACGCTCCGTTCTATGGCTACACCTTC

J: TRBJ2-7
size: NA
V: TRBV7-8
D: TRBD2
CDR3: CASSAQLAGGLEYEQYF
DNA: TGTGCCAGCAGCGCCCAACTAGCGGGGGGTCTCGAATACGAGCAGTACTTC

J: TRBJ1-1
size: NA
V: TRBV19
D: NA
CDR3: CASSMQGGNTEAFF
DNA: TGTGCCAGTAGTATGCAGGGAGGGAACACTGAAGCTTTCTTT

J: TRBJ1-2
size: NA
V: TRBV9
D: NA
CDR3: CASSVNERSRRSEGYTF
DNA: TGTGCCAGCAGCGTCAATGAACGGTCAAGGCGGTCGGAGGGCTACACCTTC

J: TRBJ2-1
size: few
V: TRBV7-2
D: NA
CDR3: CASSLGLGSYNEQFF
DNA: TGTGCCAGCAGCTTAGGATTGGGCTCCTACAATGAGCAGTTCTTC

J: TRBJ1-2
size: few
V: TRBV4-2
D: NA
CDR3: CASSQDLGRTMWYGYTF
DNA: TGTGCCAGCAGCCAAGACCTAGGACGGACGATGTGGTATGGCTACACCTTC

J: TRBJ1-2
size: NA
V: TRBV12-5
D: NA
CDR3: CASGFLESYGYTF
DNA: TGTGCTAGTGGCTTTCTCGAGAGCTATGGCTACACCTTC

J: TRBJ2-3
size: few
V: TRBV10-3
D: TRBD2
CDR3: CAISAGSGGGSDTQYF
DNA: TGTGCCATCAGTGCTGGAAGCGGGGGGGGCTCGGATACGCAGTATTTT

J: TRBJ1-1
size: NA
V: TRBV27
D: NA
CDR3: CASTLTGPRDTEAFF
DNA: TGTGCCAGCACTTTGACAGGCCCCAGGGACACTGAAGCTTTCTTT

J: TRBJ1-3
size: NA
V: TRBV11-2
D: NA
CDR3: CASSLGRGSTNTIYF
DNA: TGTGCCAGCAGCTTAGGTCGGGGATCGACAAACACCATATATTTT

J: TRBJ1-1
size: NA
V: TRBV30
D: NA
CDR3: CAWSRHTEAFF
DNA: TGTGCCTGGAGCCGGCACACTGAAGCTTTCTTT

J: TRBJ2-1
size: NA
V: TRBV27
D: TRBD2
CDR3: CASSLTGVSGGFYNEQFF
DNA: TGTGCCAGCAGTTTAACCGGGGTTTCGGGGGGATTCTACAATGAGCAGTTCTTC

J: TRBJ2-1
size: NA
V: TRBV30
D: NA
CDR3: CAWSRGTYNEQFF
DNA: TGTGCCTGGAGTCGGGGGACCTACAATGAGCAGTTCTTC